This entry concerns a single T cell receptor beta chain. Its target is not known. Germline V gives CDR1 SGHTA, CDR2 FQGNSA. The germline V and J ends were trimmed by 7 bases and 7 bases, with 19 bases remaining between them. The length of the CDR3 is 14 residues. This sample was taken from a study of beta chain features in type 1 diabetes. Findings of the study overall: Compared to healthy donors, patients appeared to have naive, central memory and Treg TCRB repertoires that were more alike. Cells expressing TCR highly could be over-represented by cDNA sequencing. Fewer junction insertions and more nucleotide deletions appeared in type 1 diabetes patients.

Expressed TCRB transcripts were sequenced after all isolated RNA was converted to cDNA. Naive, central memory and regulatory T cell samples came to a mean of around 3.5 million reads. The data were produced by immunoSEQ multiplex PCR, yet TCRdb's version contains in-frame clones alone and is incomplete. The sample contains 300,000 to 400,000 clones, around an eighth of which appear only once. The clonotype comes from a man aged 18-30 years in good health. The specimen was naive CD4+ T cells from blood. V usage is TRBV7-2 and J usage is TRBJ1-2, with D perhaps matching TRBD1 (6 bases). This CDR3 is CASIPKVGAGGYTF. The CDR3 region has the DNA TGTGCCAGCATCCCAAAAGTGGGGGCGGGTGGCTACACCTTC.